What follows describes a single TCR beta chain. The data derive from a study of blood T cell repertoires in COVID-19. Looked up from germline, CDR1 is GTSNPN and CDR2 is SVGIG (reference sequence). V was cut by 4 bases and J by 10 bases, with 16 bases left in between. This CDR3 contains 13 residues. Method: immunoSEQ multiplex PCR; TCRdb's copy keeps in-frame clones and lacks some. The sample has some 250,000 clones; around 88% are singletons. The sequence derives from a man aged 30 to 39 with active or convalescent COVID-19. Sequencing input: peripheral blood. The chain has TRBV30 and TRBJ1-4; D gene uncertain. The CDR3 region has the DNA TGTGCCTGGATCCCTTTCTGGGAGAGAAAACTGTTTTTT. Translating gives CAWIPFWERKLFF.